This TCR beta chain came from a study of CD8 T cells in Susac syndrome. Negative isolation was applied to CD8+ and CD4+ T cells, and FACS enrichment was applied to TEMRA cells. The length of the CDR3 is 14 residues. The trim removed 6 bases at V and 4 bases at J, leaving 8 bases unmatched. Random hexamers were used to reverse transcribe the RNA input (about 0.45 to 1 ug). Each CDR3 protein gets one entry after TCRdb re-called the immunoSEQ multiplex PCR reads with MiXCR. The data hold around 180,000 distinct CDR3 sequences, with 94% observed a single time. Study-level findings and limits: Clonal expansion was not observed in the Susac syndrome CD4+ T cell repertoires.

Concerning this clonotype itself: Its target is not known.

Material: CD4+ T cells from PBMCs. The J gene is TRBJ1-2, the V gene TRBV12-3 or TRBV12-4, with 7 positions matching TRBD1. The source is a human donor with Susac syndrome. The DNA of the CDR3 is TGTGCCAGCAGGATGGCAGGGGGTGGCTATGGCTACACCTTC. It yields the protein CASRMAGGGYGYTF.